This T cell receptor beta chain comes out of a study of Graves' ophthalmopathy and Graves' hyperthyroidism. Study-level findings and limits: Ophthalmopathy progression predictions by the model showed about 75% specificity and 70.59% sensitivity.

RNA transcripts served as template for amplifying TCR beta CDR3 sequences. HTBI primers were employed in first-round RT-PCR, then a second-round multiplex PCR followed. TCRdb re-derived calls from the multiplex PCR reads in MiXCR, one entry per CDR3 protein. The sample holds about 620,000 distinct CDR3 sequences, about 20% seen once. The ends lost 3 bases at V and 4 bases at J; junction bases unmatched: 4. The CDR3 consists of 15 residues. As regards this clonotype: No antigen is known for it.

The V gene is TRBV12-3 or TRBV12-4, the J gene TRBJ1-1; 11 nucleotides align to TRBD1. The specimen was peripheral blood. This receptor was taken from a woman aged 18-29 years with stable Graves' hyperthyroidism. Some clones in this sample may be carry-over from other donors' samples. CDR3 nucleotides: TGTGCCAGCAGTTTCCGGACAGGGGGCCGCACTGAAGCTTTCTTT. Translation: CASSFRTGGRTEAFF.